This T cell receptor beta chain is drawn from a study of metastatic and nonmetastatic thyroid tumors. Background on the study: Repertoires of blood and of tissue (tumor or nodule) from malignant and benign thyroid patients were compared. Study results and caveats: Significantly greater TCR beta diversity was reportedly found in malignant thyroid tumors than in benign nodules (in blood and tumor).

There were no patients who had received any treatment before thyroid surgery. In the study's own analysis: Across clinicopathological groups, CDR3 differences served as the basis for building a distant-metastasis classifier for papillary thyroid cancer. With MiXCR, TCRdb called clones anew from the PCR reads. The V and J calls were determined by TCRdb, not by the authors. Counted here are about 20,000 clones, about 16% occurring once; the ten biggest clones make up about 10%. CDR3 length: 16 amino acids. Per the germline V gene, CDR1 is MNHNS and CDR2 is SASEGT. V lost 7 bases, J lost 7 bases, and 24 bases lay in between. There are a few counts of this clone. The antigen remains unidentified.

This clonotype was sampled from a female donor with papillary thyroid cancer or a benign thyroid nodule (not recorded which). Some clones in this sample may be carry-over from other donors' samples. Sequencing used tumor tissue. The V and J genes are TRBV6-1 and TRBJ2-3; D might be TRBD2 (7 bases). The CDR3 DNA sequence: TGTGCCAGCACCAAGGGGGGGACATGGGGCGCATATACGCAGTATTTT. Its protein is CASTKGGTWGAYTQYF.